One and the same sample provided the 26 T cell receptor beta chains below, sequenced in a study of spatial heterogeneity in lung cancer. MiXCR, applied by TCRdb to the 5' RACE reads, yields one record per CDR3 protein. The sample lists about 44,000 distinct CDR3 sequences; roughly an eighth were seen once. Specified time point: sample taken at primary tumor resection. Whole RNA was taken from tumor, nontumor lung or frozen PBMC; it was then sequenced unsorted. This specimen consisted of PBMCs, obtained at surgery. The receptors were gathered from a male donor with early-stage non-small cell lung cancer.

This clonotype was counted a few times. V usage is TRBV12-3 or TRBV12-4 and J usage is TRBJ1-1; D is uncertain. This CDR3 spans 12 amino acids. V was pared by 3 bases and J by 10 bases, with 12 bases between. CDR3 region: CASSFSGEVAFF. In DNA, the CDR3 is TGTGCCAGCAGTTTCTCCGGGGAGGTAGCTTTCTTT.

This clonotype was detected ten times or more. V is TRBV5-6 and J is TRBJ2-3, with D unclear. The V end was cut by 6 bases, the J end by 7 bases, with 18 bases between. From germline, CDR1 is SGHDT and CDR2 YYEEEE. The CDR3 totals 14 residues. CDR3 loop: CASNLGRGMNTQYF. For the CDR3, the DNA is TGTGCCAGCAATCTCGGCCGAGGCATGAATACGCAGTATTTT.

This clonotype appeared a single time. J is TRBJ1-3 and V is TRBV5-1; D gene unclear. V lost 5 bases, J lost 2 bases, and 17 bases lay in between. Germline CDR1 reads SGHRS; CDR2 reads YFSETQ. The CDR3 has 16 residues. CDR3 region: CASRERPSGAGNTIYF. CDR3 sequence (DNA): TGCGCCAGCAGGGAGAGACCGTCCGGCGCTGGAAACACCATATATTTT.

The chain uses TRBV5-4 and TRBJ2-7; 8 nucleotides line up with TRBD2. This CDR3 is built from 14 residues. The V gene's germline CDR1 is SGHNT and CDR2 YYREEE (reference sequence). V dropped 0 bases and J dropped 2; count of bases not matched to a gene: 1. CDR3 DNA: TGTGCCAGCAGCTTGGTCGGGGGGGCCTACGAGCAGTACTTC. It translates to CASSLVGGAYEQYF.

This chain uses TRBV10-1 with TRBJ2-7, with D maybe TRBD2 (5 bases). The length of the CDR3 is 16 residues. Germline values: CDR1 WNHNN, CDR2 SYGVQD (reference sequence). V lost 3 bases, J lost 3 bases, and 18 bases lay in between. Written as DNA, the CDR3 is TGCGCCAGCAGTGACCTAACACTAACCGGGAACTACGAGCAGTACTTC. Protein product: CASSDLTLTGNYEQYF.

The V call is TRBV10-3, the J call TRBJ2-1; TRBD2 is a possible D gene (5 bases). The germline V and J ends were trimmed by 0 bases and 0 bases, with 6 bases remaining between them. Germline CDR1 reads ENHRY; CDR2 reads SYGVKD. The CDR3 is 15 residues long. CDR3 DNA sequence: TGTGCCATCAGTGAGTCTGGGAGCTCCTACAATGAGCAGTTCTTC. This encodes CAISESGSSYNEQFF.

This clonotype was observed a handful of times. This chain uses TRBV7-6 with TRBJ2-2, with D tentatively TRBD2 (6 bases). This CDR3 has 17 residues. CDR1 SGHVS and CDR2 FNYEAQ come from the germline V gene. V lost 5 bases, J lost 4 bases, and 20 bases lay in between. Here the CDR3 reads CASSAPLDGSRTGELFF. DNA for the CDR3: TGTGCCAGCAGCGCCCCCCTTGACGGGAGTCGCACCGGGGAGCTGTTTTTT.

This clonotype was counted only a few times. The chain is built from TRBV7-2 and TRBJ2-3, with TRBD2 matching over 11 bases. The trim removed 1 base at V and 11 bases at J, leaving 14 bases unmatched. The germline gives CDR1 SGHTA, CDR2 FQGNSA. This CDR3 spans 17 amino acids. The CDR3 loop reads CASSLEGLAGGMDQQYF. The CDR3 DNA follows: TGTGCCAGCAGCTTAGAAGGGCTAGCGGGAGGAATGGACCAGCAGTATTTT. Drawing the rest from reference TRBV7-2 and TRBJ2-3, the complete variable domain is GAGVSQSPSNKVTEKGKDVELRCDPISGHTALYWYRQSLGQGLEFLIYFQGNSAPDKSGLPSDRFSAERTGGSVSTLTIQRTQQEDSAVYLCASSLEGLAGGMDQQYFGPGTRLTVL.

This clonotype was seen more than once but under ten times. This chain connects TRBV12-3 or TRBV12-4 to TRBJ1-1; 8 bases are a match to TRBD1. V gave up 3 bases and J gave up 6 bases; unmatched junction bases: 6. This CDR3 has 14 residues. The CDR3, as DNA: TGTGCCAGCAGTTTGGTACAGGGGGGCGCTGAAGCTTTCTTT. Translated: CASSLVQGGAEAFF.

This clonotype was picked up many times. V usage is TRBV5-4 and J usage is TRBJ2-7; tentatively, D is TRBD2 (6 bases). Germline V CDR1 and CDR2: SGHNT, YYREEE (reference sequence). CDR3 length: 14 amino acids. Trimming shortened V by 0 bases and J by 4 bases, and 11 bases separated the two germline ends. The CDR3 is CASSLEAGRYEQYF. CDR3 in DNA: TGTGCCAGCAGCTTGGAGGCAGGGAGGTACGAGCAGTACTTC.

This clonotype was detected only a few times. V gene TRBV3-1 combines with J gene TRBJ2-2; D is ambiguous. The germline gives CDR1 LGHDT, CDR2 YNNKEL (reference sequence). The CDR3 runs 11 residues. Trimming left V 3 bases short and J 7 bases short, with 3 bases between. CDR3 sequence: CASSHFGELFF. CDR3 coding DNA: TGTGCCAGCAGCCATTTCGGGGAGCTGTTTTTT.

This clonotype was observed a handful of times. This chain links TRBV7-6 with TRBJ2-3; TRBD1 aligns across 7 bases. The CDR3 sequence is 15 residues long. Looked up from germline, CDR1 is SGHVS and CDR2 is FNYEAQ. V lost 8 bases to trimming and J lost 2 bases; unmatched junction nucleotides: 10. The DNA of the CDR3 is TGTGCCAGCGGGGTGACAGGGTCTCTCACAGATACGCAGTATTTT. As protein: CASGVTGSLTDTQYF.

This clonotype was found many times. The V and J genes are TRBV27 and TRBJ2-3; no clear D. The V end lost 6 bases, the J end lost 4 bases, and 11 bases lay between the germline ends. CDR3 size: 13 residues. Per the germline V gene, CDR1 is MNHEY and CDR2 is SMNVEV (reference sequence). As DNA, the CDR3 is TGTGCCAGCAGCCTCCAGGCGGCAGATACGCAGTATTTT. Its protein product is CASSLQAADTQYF.

This clonotype was recorded many times. The rearrangement links TRBV27 to TRBJ1-6; 7 bases align to TRBD1. V was clipped by 3 bases and J by 8 bases; unmatched bases: 7. Germline V gives CDR1 MNHEY, CDR2 SMNVEV (reference sequence). CDR3 length equals 15 residues. The CDR3 here is CASSFSDRSYSPLHF. The CDR3 DNA follows: TGTGCCAGCAGTTTTTCGGACAGGTCCTATTCACCCCTCCACTTT.

The chain links TRBV7-9 to TRBJ1-2, with TRBD1 identical over 7 bases. Germline lookup yields CDR1 SEHNR and CDR2 FQNEAQ (reference sequence). The V segment lost 5 bases and the J segment 2 bases; nucleotides outside the gene matches: 5. The CDR3 contains 14 residues. The CDR3 here is CASSRDSLNYGYTF. In nucleotides, the CDR3 is TGTGCCAGCAGCCGGGACAGCCTAAACTATGGCTACACCTTC.

The table lists this clonotype with many counts. The chain carries TRBV10-1 and TRBJ2-3; D gene uncertain. The CDR3 covers 16 residues. Trimming left V 0 bases short and J 1 base short, with 11 bases between. Germline CDR1 is WNHNN and CDR2 is SYGVQD (reference sequence). Here the CDR3 DNA reads TGCGCCAGCAGTGAGTCTTTCGGTGATGGCACAGATACGCAGTATTTT. Its protein is CASSESFGDGTDTQYF.

The gene calls are TRBV5-6 and TRBJ2-7; TRBD1 matches at 7 bases. CDR1 is SGHDT, CDR2 YYEEEE, per germline. The J segment lost 6 bases and the V segment lost 4 bases, leaving 10 bases of the junction unmatched. This CDR3 is 14 amino acids long. The CDR3 nucleotides are TGTGCCAGCAGCCAACGCCTACAGGGGACCGAGCAGTACTTC. Translated: CASSQRLQGTEQYF.

The chain employs TRBV5-5 and TRBJ2-4; 10 bases are a match to TRBD2. The V and J ends lost 4 bases and 5 bases, in that order; junction bases with no gene match: 6. The CDR3 covers 15 residues. Germline CDR1 reads SGHKS; CDR2 reads YYEKEE (reference sequence). The CDR3 region has the DNA TGTGCCAGCAGCACGCTAGCGGGAGAGCAAAACATTCAGTACTTC. This gives the protein CASSTLAGEQNIQYF.

CDR3 sequence: CASSLVRGEWNTEAFF. CDR3 coding DNA: TGTGCCAGCAGCTTGGTAAGGGGGGAATGGAACACTGAAGCTTTCTTT. The V call is TRBV5-6, the J call TRBJ1-1; tentative D call: TRBD1 (6 bases). The V gene lost 0 bases and the J gene lost 1 base, with 13 bases spanning the gap. The CDR3 contains 16 residues. The V gene's germline CDR1 is SGHDT and CDR2 YYEEEE.

The chain employs TRBV4-1 and TRBJ1-5; 9 nucleotides line up with TRBD1. The germline gives CDR1 MGHRA, CDR2 YSYEKL. The CDR3 is 18 amino acids. V lost 1 base to trimming and J lost 9 bases; unmatched junction nucleotides: 16. CDR3 in amino acids: CASSQGDPTGGMDWPQHF. The CDR3 nucleotides are TGCGCCAGCAGCCAAGGGGATCCGACAGGGGGTATGGATTGGCCCCAGCATTTT.

This clonotype was observed at least ten times. The V call is TRBV29-1, the J call TRBJ2-2; no clear D gene. Trimming took off 7 bases at V and 3 bases at J, with 15 bases between the two ends. Germline CDR1 SQVTM, CDR2 ANQGSEA. CDR3 size: 14 residues. As DNA, the CDR3 is TGCAGCGGGCGACTTGGCCTGGACACCGGGGAGCTGTTTTTT. It translates to CSGRLGLDTGELFF.

V is TRBV28 and J is TRBJ2-7, with 8 bases fitting TRBD2. CDR3 size: 16 residues. Per germline, CDR1 MDHEN and CDR2 SYDVKM. J was trimmed by 5 bases and V by 2 bases; bases with no gene match: 11. The CDR3 sequence is CASSLPGTRKVNEQYF. Here the CDR3 DNA reads TGTGCCAGCAGTTTACCCGGGACTAGGAAGGTCAACGAGCAGTACTTC.

In its sample, this clonotype was seen many times. The chain uses TRBV12-3 or TRBV12-4 and TRBJ2-7; D is unclear. Trimming took off 6 bases at V and 5 bases at J, with 17 bases between the two ends. This CDR3 region has 14 residues. For the CDR3, the DNA is TGTGCCAGCAGGTATCTGACCGCCGGGCACGAGCAGTACTTC. This translates into CASRYLTAGHEQYF.

This clonotype was seen many times. The chain is built from TRBV2 and TRBJ1-1, with TRBD1 matching 9 bases. Germline V gene lookup returns CDR1 SNHLY and CDR2 FYNNEI. Losses at the gene ends were 6 bases for V and 5 bases for J; bases not matched to a gene: 7. The CDR3 runs to 14 residues. Here the CDR3 DNA reads TGTGCCAGCAGGGGGACAGGGATTGGGACTGAAGCTTTCTTT. This translates into CASRGTGIGTEAFF.

This clonotype was observed at least ten times. The chain joins TRBV29-1 to TRBJ1-3; D gene unclear. CDR3 length: 14 amino acids. The V gene lost 4 bases and the J gene lost 0 bases, with 10 bases spanning the gap. CDR1 and CDR2 from the germline V gene are SQVTM and ANQGSEA. For the CDR3, the DNA is TGCAGCGTTGCCGACGCGCTCTCTGGAAACACCATATATTTT. Amino acids: CSVADALSGNTIYF.

This clonotype was picked up many times. The CDR3 loop reads CASSGQGFQPQHF. For the CDR3, the DNA is TGTGCCAGCAGTGGACAGGGGTTTCAGCCCCAGCATTTT. The chain is built from TRBV6-4 and TRBJ1-5; 8 bases match TRBD1. Germline V lookup: CDR1 MRHNA, CDR2 SNTAGT. V shed 4 bases and J 6 bases; nucleotides not matched to a gene: 2. The CDR3 is made up of 13 amino acids.